These T cell receptor beta chains were read from a single sample in a study of CD8+ T cells in alopecia areata. Only in-frame clones appear in the TCRdb table, and some are missing; sequencing was by immunoSEQ multiplex PCR. The sample has hundreds of thousands of clones, 60% seen once. Specimen: CD4+ T cells sorted from blood, collected around week 54, from a patient treated with tofacitinib. Receptors were obtained from a human donor with alopecia areata. Both conserved end residues are part of each CDR3. The D gene is left open where the match is weak. Only part of the rows carry a size: once, few, many, or a class if the clone is expanded.

J	V	size	D	CDR3	DNA
TRBJ1-5	TRBV10-3	few	TRBD1	CATTREGGAGNQPQHF	TGTGCCACCACCCGGGAAGGGGGCGCAGGGAATCAGCCCCAGCATTTT
TRBJ1-2	TRBV5-6	.	.	CASSLGVYGYTF	TGTGCCAGCAGCTTGGGGGTGTATGGCTACACCTTC
TRBJ2-5	TRBV7-6	.	TRBD1	CASSLTGLQETQYF	TGTGCCAGCAGCTTGACAGGGCTCCAAGAGACCCAGTACTTC
TRBJ1-6	TRBV5-1	.	.	CASSPALGDGGSPLHF	TGCGCCAGCAGCCCCGCTTTAGGGGATGGAGGCTCACCCCTCCACTTT
TRBJ1-1	TRBV30	.	.	CAWGTGLTTEAFF	TGTGCCTGGGGAACAGGGTTGACCACTGAAGCTTTCTTT
TRBJ1-4	TRBV30	.	.	CAWSVLRGAAEKLFF	TGTGCCTGGAGTGTATTGCGGGGCGCGGCTGAAAAACTGTTTTTT
TRBJ1-2	TRBV6-5	.	.	CASAGGDGYGYTF	TGTGCCAGCGCTGGGGGCGATGGCTATGGCTACACCTTC
TRBJ1-5	TRBV4-1	few	.	CASSQDWGDPDQPQHF	TGCGCCAGCAGCCAAGATTGGGGAGATCCCGATCAGCCCCAGCATTTT
TRBJ1-2	TRBV7-2	.	.	CASSPIGSYGYTF	TGTGCCAGCAGCCCGATCGGGAGCTATGGCTACACCTTC
TRBJ1-1	TRBV18	.	.	CASSPAGSQARTEAFF	TGTGCCAGCTCACCGGCCGGGTCACAGGCTCGGACTGAAGCTTTCTTT
TRBJ1-1	TRBV29-1	.	.	CSVSSGGGHTEAFF	TGCAGCGTTTCCTCGGGGGGTGGGCACACTGAAGCTTTCTTT
TRBJ1-6	TRBV27	.	.	CASSLFIGSPLHF	TGTGCCAGCAGTTTATTCATAGGGTCACCCCTCCACTTT
TRBJ2-7	TRBV6-7	.	TRBD1	CDSTGAVYEQYF	TGTGATTCGACAGGGGCGGTCTACGAGCAGTACTTC
TRBJ1-5	TRBV7-8	.	.	CASSQTRGSNQPQHF	TGTGCCAGCAGCCAGACAAGGGGAAGCAATCAGCCCCAGCATTTT
TRBJ2-6	TRBV5-6	many	.	CASRHSGANVLTF	TGTGCCAGCAGACACTCTGGGGCCAACGTCCTGACTTTC
TRBJ2-1	TRBV5-4	.	.	CASSLGTSSKGEQFF	TGTGCCAGCAGCTTGGGTACTAGCTCCAAGGGTGAGCAGTTCTTC
TRBJ1-6	TRBV25-1	.	.	CASSRTPSGSPLHF	TGTGCCAGCAGTAGGACACCTTCGGGTTCACCCCTCCACTTT
TRBJ1-2	TRBV7-2	.	.	CASSPFGQPRNYGYTF	TGTGCCAGCAGCCCATTCGGACAGCCAAGGAACTATGGCTACACCTTC
TRBJ1-6	TRBV9	.	TRBD1	CASSERQGPLHF	TGTGCCAGCAGCGAGAGACAGGGGCCCCTCCACTTT
TRBJ2-6	TRBV14	few	.	CASSPSGANVLTF	TGTGCCAGCAGTCCCTCTGGGGCCAACGTCCTGACTTTC
TRBJ2-3	TRBV6-5	.	.	CASSWGFTQYF	TGTGCCAGCAGTTGGGGGTTCACGCAGTATTTT
TRBJ2-6	TRBV9	.	.	CASSVVPGLKSGANVLTF	TGTGCCAGCAGCGTAGTACCCGGACTGAAGTCTGGGGCCAACGTCCTGACTTTC
TRBJ2-7	TRBV15	.	TRBD2	CATSRGQPRGGPYEQYF	TGTGCCACCAGCAGAGGCCAACCGCGGGGAGGGCCCTACGAGCAGTACTTC
TRBJ2-7	TRBV6-6	few	TRBD1	CASSSHQGARSYEQYF	TGTGCCAGCAGTTCACATCAGGGGGCGAGATCCTACGAGCAGTACTTC
TRBJ1-5	TRBV7-2	.	.	CASSLDSSNQPQHF	TGTGCCAGCAGTTTAGACAGTAGCAATCAGCCCCAGCATTTT
TRBJ1-2	TRBV4-1	.	.	CASSPQPAGEIYGYTF	TGCGCCAGCAGCCCCCAACCGGCAGGGGAAATTTATGGCTACACCTTC
TRBJ2-3	TRBV29-1	few	.	CSVEKGDTQYF	TGCAGCGTTGAAAAGGGAGATACGCAGTATTTT
TRBJ1-1	TRBV5-1	.	.	CASSLDRTEAFF	TGCGCCAGCAGCTTGGATAGGACTGAAGCTTTCTTT
TRBJ1-2	TRBV27	.	.	CASSFQGSGYTF	TGTGCCAGCAGTTTCCAGGGATCGGGCTACACCTTC
TRBJ1-2	TRBV15	.	TRBD1	CATSGRDRLDYGYTF	TGTGCCACCAGCGGCCGGGACAGGTTAGACTATGGCTACACCTTC
TRBJ2-7	TRBV29-1	.	TRBD1	CSVEGPGTGLYEQYF	TGCAGCGTTGAAGGCCCCGGGACAGGCCTCTACGAGCAGTACTTC
TRBJ1-3	TRBV29-1	.	.	CSVDPGTLGNTIYF	TGCAGCGTTGACCCTGGGACTCTTGGAAACACCATATATTTT
TRBJ1-5	TRBV5-6	.	.	CASSRGFDNQPQHF	TGTGCCAGCAGCCGGGGGTTTGACAATCAGCCCCAGCATTTT
TRBJ2-1	TRBV5-8	.	TRBD1	CASSVRDRYNEQFF	TGTGCCAGCAGCGTCCGGGACAGGTACAATGAGCAGTTCTTC
TRBJ2-6	TRBV30	.	.	CARRTAGANVLTF	TGTGCCCGTAGGACTGCTGGGGCCAACGTCCTGACTTTC
TRBJ1-1	TRBV19	.	.	CASSIEGTGTEAFF	TGTGCCAGTAGTATAGAGGGGACCGGCACTGAAGCTTTCTTT
TRBJ2-7	TRBV30	.	.	CAWSVNGGDGNEQYF	TGTGCCTGGAGTGTAAACGGGGGCGATGGGAACGAGCAGTACTTC